These 18 T cell receptor beta chains were all obtained from the same sample, sequenced in a study of molecular identifiers for immune sequencing clone quantification. TCRdb independently ran MiXCR on the PCR reads; one entry per CDR3 protein. The table shows approximately 550,000 distinct CDR3 sequences, with roughly 26% occurring only once. Sequencing was carried out using naive CD8+ T cells from blood, with Jurkat cell RNA spiked in. The subset here: FACS-sorted CD8+CD4-CCR7+CD45RA+ naive T cells. The receptor set was obtained from a human donor in good health. Some libraries in this study had Jurkat cell RNA spiked in.

Note on this clonotype: Sequence at one end of the junction differs from germline and may be a read error. J is TRBJ2-2 and V is TRBV4-3; 7 bases line up with TRBD2. CDR3 size: 15 residues. Germline-derived CDR1 and CDR2 are LGHNA and YSLEER. CDR3 residues: CASSQWGGNTEELFF. The CDR3 DNA is TGCGCCAGCAGCCAATGGGGGGGGAACACCGAGGAGCTGTTTTTT.

Comment on this clonotype: An end of the junction differs from the germline gene, which may be a read error. J is TRBJ1-2 and V is TRBV6-2 or TRBV6-3; no definite D call. The germline CDR1 and CDR2 sequences are MNHEY and SVGEGT. The CDR3 runs to 14 residues. CDR3 sequence: CASSYEGISYGSPF. CDR3 coding DNA: TGTGCCAGCAGTTATGAGGGAATATCCTATGGCTCCCCCTTC.

The chain links TRBV6-5 to TRBJ1-1; D unclear. Germline V gives CDR1 MNHEY, CDR2 SVGAGI. The CDR3 is 14 residues long. Trimming shortened V by 4 bases and J by 3 bases, and 12 bases separated the two germline ends. CDR3 sequence: CASSSGAGDTEAFF. The CDR3 bases are TGTGCCAGCAGTTCGGGCGCCGGGGACACTGAAGCTTTCTTT.

As to this clonotype: A much more abundant neighbour one base away suggests this may be a read error. J is TRBJ2-5 and V is TRBV7-2; D not resolved. The CDR3 covers 14 residues. CDR1 is SGHTA, CDR2 FQGNSA, per germline. V gave up 1 base and J gave up 4 bases, with 10 bases separating them. CDR3 in amino acids: CASSLVQPPETQYF. The CDR3 DNA follows: TGTGCCAGCAGCTTAGTCCAGCCCCCAGAGACCCAGTACTTC. The whole variable domain, remainder taken from reference TRBV7-2 and TRBJ2-5, is GAGVSQSPSNKVTEKGKDVELRCDPISGHTALYWYRQSLGQGLEFLIYFQGNSAPDKSGLPSDRFSAERTGGSVSTLTIQRTQQEDSAVYLCASSLVQPPETQYFGPGTRLLVL.

V and J are TRBV10-3 and TRBJ1-5, with D possibly being TRBD1 (6 bases). V lost 11 bases and J 4 bases, leaving 12 bases between the germline ends. Per germline, CDR1 ENHRY and CDR2 SYGVKD. The CDR3 consists of 12 residues. CDR3 in DNA: TGTGCCGCCAGGGGTGAGAATCAGCCCCAGCATTTT. Its translation is CAARGENQPQHF.

Note on this clonotype: Since a much larger clone is just one base distant, this may be a read error. The chain joins TRBV6-5 to TRBJ2-3, with D perhaps given as TRBD1 or TRBD2 (5 bases each). This CDR3 region has 17 residues. Germline V gives CDR1 MNHEY, CDR2 SVGAGI. For the CDR3, the DNA is TGTGCCAGCAGTCACTCTCCGGGGCGCCTAGGGACAGATACGCAGTATTTT. Translation gives CASSHSPGRLGTDTQYF.

This rearrangement joins TRBV4-1 to TRBJ2-3, with D possibly matching TRBD2 (6 bases). With 2 bases removed from V and 2 bases from J, the gap between germline ends came to 14 bases. CDR1 is MGHRA, CDR2 YSYEKL, per germline. CDR3 length: 16 residues. The CDR3 sequence: CASSQHGSPYTDTQYF. The CDR3 nucleotides read TGCGCCAGCAGCCAACACGGGAGTCCATACACAGATACGCAGTATTTT.

This clonotype was observed a few times. The rearrangement joins TRBV12-3 or TRBV12-4 to TRBJ1-1; 10 bases are a match to TRBD1. This CDR3 spans 17 amino acids. V trimming: 5 bases; J trimming: 0 bases; junction bases outside the gene matches: 9. This CDR3 reads CASSTRDRGGLNTEAFF. The CDR3 region has the DNA TGTGCCAGCAGTACCCGGGACAGGGGAGGATTGAACACTGAAGCTTTCTTT.

The rearrangement uses TRBV12-3 or TRBV12-4 and TRBJ2-5; 8 bases are a match to TRBD1. J lost 5 bases, V lost 6 bases, and 5 bases had no gene match. There are 13 residues in the CDR3. CDR3 residues: CASRTGAGETQYF. In nucleotides, the CDR3 is TGTGCCAGCAGGACAGGGGCAGGGGAGACCCAGTACTTC.

CDR3 region: CASSPSFYEQYF. The CDR3 bases are TGTGCCAGCAGCCCCTCCTTCTACGAGCAGTACTTC. V gene TRBV7-9 combines with J gene TRBJ2-7; no firm D call. The CDR3 contains 12 residues. Germline lookup yields CDR1 SEHNR and CDR2 FQNEAQ (reference sequence). V lost 5 bases to trimming and J lost 3 bases, with 8 bases between them.

The gene calls are TRBV20-1 and TRBJ2-5, with D maybe TRBD1 (6 bases). The CDR3 totals 16 residues. V was clipped by 2 bases and J by 4 bases, with 20 bases between them. The germline CDR1 and CDR2 sequences are DFQATT and SNEGSKA (reference sequence). As DNA, the CDR3 is TGCAGTGCTAGAAATAAGGACAGAGCCCTAATAGAGACCCAGTACTTC. This codes for CSARNKDRALIETQYF.

CDR3 residues: CASKRGENNSPLHF. CDR3 DNA sequence: TGTGCCAGCAAAAGGGGCGAAAATAATTCACCCCTCCACTTT. The chain links TRBV7-9 to TRBJ1-6, with D possibly being TRBD1 (5 bases). V lost 7 bases and J lost 5, with 12 bases in between. CDR3 length: 14 amino acids. CDR1 is SEHNR, CDR2 FQNEAQ, per germline (reference sequence).

In its sample, this clonotype was seen many times. This chain uses TRBV28 with TRBJ2-7; 9 nucleotides line up with TRBD1. This CDR3 region has 15 residues. The junction had 3 bases not matched to a gene; V was cut back by 3 bases and J by 0 bases. Germline CDR1 MDHEN, CDR2 SYDVKM. The CDR3 region has the DNA TGTGCCAGCAGTTTGGGGACAGGGCCCTCCTACGAGCAGTACTTC. Encoded protein: CASSLGTGPSYEQYF.

The rearrangement uses TRBV19 and TRBJ2-1; D is unresolved. Germline V gene lookup returns CDR1 LNHDA and CDR2 SQIVND (reference sequence). The CDR3 covers 16 residues. Between the trimmed V and J ends, which lost 0 bases and 0 bases, there was a span of 9 bases. The chain's CDR3 is CASSIEGTSSYNEQFF. The CDR3 nucleotides are TGTGCCAGTAGTATAGAGGGCACGAGCTCCTACAATGAGCAGTTCTTC.

This clonotype appeared a few times. This rearrangement joins TRBV5-4 to TRBJ2-7; 8 bases match TRBD1. V shed 4 bases and J 1 base; nucleotides not matched to a gene: 7. The CDR3 is made up of 15 amino acids. In germline, CDR1 is SGHNT, CDR2 YYREEE (reference sequence). CDR3 sequence: CASSEGQGMSYEQYF. In nucleotides, the CDR3 is TGTGCCAGCAGCGAAGGACAGGGAATGTCCTACGAGCAGTACTTC.

With respect to this clonotype: This may be a read error: a much more frequent sequence differs by one nucleotide. The chain combines TRBV5-6 with TRBJ2-7; D gene unclear. The CDR3 contains 15 residues. Germline V gene data show CDR1 as SGHDT and CDR2 as YYEEEE. Here the CDR3 reads CASSLGRAWAYGQYF. CDR3 DNA: TGTGCCAGCAGCTTGGGCCGGGCCTGGGCCTACGGGCAGTACTTC.

To note about this clonotype: It may be a read error: a sequence one base away is much more abundant. V gene TRBV7-2 combines with J gene TRBJ1-1, with D perhaps matching TRBD1 (5 bases). The CDR3 runs 14 residues. Germline lookup yields CDR1 SGHTA and CDR2 FQGNSA. The CDR3 coding sequence is TGTGCCAGCAGCGCAGGGTTTCAGGACACTGAAGCTTCCTTT. Its protein is CASSAGFQDTEASF.

Only a few counts were recorded for this clonotype. The chain uses TRBV4-3 and TRBJ1-1; possible D gene TRBD1, 6 bases. Trimming removed 4 bases at V and 3 bases at J, with 15 bases between. This CDR3 spans 15 amino acids. The germline gives CDR1 LGHNA, CDR2 YSLEER. CDR3 sequence reads: CASSPRGGPYTEAFF. CDR3 DNA sequence: TGCGCCAGCAGCCCCCGTGGGGGGCCTTACACTGAAGCTTTCTTT.